This T cell receptor (beta chain) was captured by sequencing in a study of cytomegalovirus exposure and HLA in healthy donors. At the level of the study: Roughly 80 million unique TCRs from HLA-typed donors made up an early data release.

Concerning this clone: What it binds is unknown.

PCR was performed using 60 Vbeta and 13 Jbeta primers. Libraries were prepared by immunoSEQ multiplex PCR; TCRdb keeps only in-frame clonotypes and omits some of them. Here the sample spans 25,000 to 35,000 clones, around 40% being singletons. Germline CDR1 SGHNT, CDR2 YENEEA. V lost 0 bases and J 8 bases, leaving 11 bases between the germline ends. The CDR3 contains 14 residues. Study observations and caveats: Within a later analysis, the majority of CMV-associated TCR beta chains appeared HLA-restricted. Analyses of presence/absence relied on an assumption of roughly uniform sequencing depth across donors.

The chain carries TRBV11-3 and TRBJ2-1; D call uncertain. This TCR derives from a woman between 45 and 65 years old in good health and CMV-seronegative. Sequenced: PBMCs. The CDR3 DNA reads TGTGCCAGCAGCTTAGATCTGTTGGCCGATGAGCAGTTCTTC. It translates to CASSLDLLADEQFF.